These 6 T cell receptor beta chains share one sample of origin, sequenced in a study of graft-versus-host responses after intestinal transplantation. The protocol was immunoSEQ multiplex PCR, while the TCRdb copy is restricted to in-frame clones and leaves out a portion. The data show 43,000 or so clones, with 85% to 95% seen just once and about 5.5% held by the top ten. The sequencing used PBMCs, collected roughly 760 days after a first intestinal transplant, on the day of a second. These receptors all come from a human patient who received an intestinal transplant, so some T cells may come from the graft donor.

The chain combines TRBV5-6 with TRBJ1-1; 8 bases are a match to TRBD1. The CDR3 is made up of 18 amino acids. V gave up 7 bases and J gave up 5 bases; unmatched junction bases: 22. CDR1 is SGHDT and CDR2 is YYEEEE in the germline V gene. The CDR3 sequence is CASGARGQGALQRTEAFF. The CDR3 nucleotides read TGTGCCAGCGGAGCTCGTGGCCAGGGGGCGCTACAGCGGACTGAAGCTTTCTTT.

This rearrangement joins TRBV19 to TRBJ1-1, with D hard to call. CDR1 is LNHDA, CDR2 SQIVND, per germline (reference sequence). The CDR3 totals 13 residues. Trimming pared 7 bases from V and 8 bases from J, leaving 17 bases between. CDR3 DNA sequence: TGTGCCAGTATTCTTACCTACTCGGGCGAAGCTTTCTTT. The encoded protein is CASILTYSGEAFF.

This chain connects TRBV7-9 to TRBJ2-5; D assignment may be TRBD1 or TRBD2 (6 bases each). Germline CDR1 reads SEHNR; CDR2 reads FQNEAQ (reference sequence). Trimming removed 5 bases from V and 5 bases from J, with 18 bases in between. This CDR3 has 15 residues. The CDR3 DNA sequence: TGTGCCAGCAGCCCCAAGTGGGGGGCCCAGGAGACCCAGTACTTC. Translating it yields CASSPKWGAQETQYF.

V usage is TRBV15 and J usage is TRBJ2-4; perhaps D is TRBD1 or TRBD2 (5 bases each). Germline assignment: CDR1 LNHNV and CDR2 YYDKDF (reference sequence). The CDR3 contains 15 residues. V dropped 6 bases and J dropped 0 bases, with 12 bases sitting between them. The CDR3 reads CATRSGTLAKNIQYF. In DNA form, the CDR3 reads TGTGCCACCAGGTCCGGGACGTTAGCCAAAAACATTCAGTACTTC.

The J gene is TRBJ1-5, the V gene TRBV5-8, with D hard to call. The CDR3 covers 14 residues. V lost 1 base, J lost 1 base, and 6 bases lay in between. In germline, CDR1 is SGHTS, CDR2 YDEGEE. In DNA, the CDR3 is TGTGCCAGCAGCTTGTTCGGGAGCAATCAGCCCCAGCATTTT. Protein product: CASSLFGSNQPQHF.

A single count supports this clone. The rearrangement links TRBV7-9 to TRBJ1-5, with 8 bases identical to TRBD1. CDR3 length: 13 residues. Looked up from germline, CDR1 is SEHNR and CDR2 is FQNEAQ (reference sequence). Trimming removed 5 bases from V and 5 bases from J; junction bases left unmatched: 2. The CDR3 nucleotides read TGTGCCAGCAGCCGGGGACAGGATCAGCCCCAGCATTTT. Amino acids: CASSRGQDQPQHF.